These 12 T cell receptor beta chains were all obtained from the same sample, sequenced in a study of shared clonotypes between healthy human individuals. TCRdb's copy holds only in-frame clones and misses some; the assay was immunoSEQ multiplex PCR. The table has 550,000 to 850,000 clones, 55% to 75% seen once. What was sequenced was memory CD4+ T cells sorted from blood. As for subset: CD45RA-negative fraction. Source of these receptors: a woman aged 25 to 39 in good health.

V usage is TRBV11-2 and J usage is TRBJ1-1, with TRBD1 as a possible D gene (6 bases). The ends were cut back, 5 bases at V and 3 bases at J, with 22 bases in the middle. This CDR3 region has 17 residues. Per the germline V gene, CDR1 is SGHAT and CDR2 is FQNNGV. The CDR3 loop is CASSPSSGASGYTEAFF. The CDR3 region has the DNA TGTGCCAGCAGCCCTTCCTCGGGGGCGTCCGGGTACACTGAAGCTTTCTTT.

The V call is TRBV7-9, the J call TRBJ1-1, with D tentatively TRBD1 (5 bases). The CDR3 consists of 15 residues. V was clipped by 0 bases and J by 6 bases, with 14 bases between them. Germline V gene sequence: CDR1 SEHNR, CDR2 FQNEAQ (reference sequence). DNA for the CDR3: TGTGCCAGCAGCTTAGCCGGGCAGGGATTCGCTGAAGCTTTCTTT. Translation: CASSLAGQGFAEAFF. Using reference TRBV7-9 and TRBJ1-1 for the parts outside the CDR3, the full variable domain is DTGVSQNPRHKITKRGQNVTFRCDPISEHNRLYWYRQTLGQGPEFLTYFQNEAQLEKSRLLSDRFSAERPKGSFSTLEIQRTEQGDSAMYLCASSLAGQGFAEAFFGQGTRLTVV.

Worth noting for this clone: This same CDR3 is encoded by further DNA sequences in the sample. V usage is TRBV28 and J usage is TRBJ2-7, with D perhaps assigned TRBD1 or TRBD2 (5 bases each). Trimming took off 6 bases at V and 0 bases at J, with 15 bases between the two ends. This CDR3 has 15 residues. CDR1 and CDR2 from the germline V gene are MDHEN and SYDVKM. DNA for the CDR3: TGTGCCAGCAGCTTACCCGGGGCAAGCTCCTACGAGCAGTACTTC. Protein product: CASSLPGASSYEQYF.

The chain joins TRBV28 to TRBJ1-2; TRBD1 might be the D (6 bases). The CDR3 runs 15 residues. Germline V gene data show CDR1 as MDHEN and CDR2 as SYDVKM. Trimming shortened V by 6 bases and J by 0 bases, and 14 bases separated the two germline ends. This CDR3 is CASSPLRGPNYGYTF. The CDR3 nucleotides are TGTGCCAGCAGCCCTCTCCGGGGGCCTAACTATGGCTACACCTTC.

The CDR3 DNA follows: TGTGCCAGCAGCCAAGATGAGCGGGAGGGCCGTTATCGGTTCTTC. Translated, it gives CASSQDEREGRYRFF. The chain has TRBV14 and TRBJ2-1; 10 bases map to TRBD2. The germline V gene encodes CDR1 SGHDN and CDR2 FVKESK. Trimming at V came to 0 bases and at J to 15 bases, leaving 11 bases not matched to a gene. The CDR3 is 15 residues long.

The V call is TRBV6-1, the J call TRBJ2-7; D remains ambiguous. Germline V lookup: CDR1 MNHNS, CDR2 SASEGT. CDR3 length: 12 residues. The V end lost 5 bases, the J end lost 2 bases, and 7 bases lay between the germline ends. Here the CDR3 reads CASSSITYEQYF. The CDR3 DNA reads as TGTGCCAGCAGTTCGATTACCTACGAGCAGTACTTC.

This rearrangement joins TRBV7-2 to TRBJ2-3, with D possibly being TRBD2 (5 bases). Germline CDR1 is SGHTA and CDR2 is FQGNSA. V dropped 4 bases and J dropped 11 bases, with 13 bases sitting between them. This CDR3 comprises 12 residues. Written as DNA, the CDR3 is TGTGCCAGCAGCTCACCCGGACTCAGGCAGTATTTT. Translation gives CASSSPGLRQYF.

The sample holds many counts of this clone. This sample includes further DNA sequences coding for the same CDR3. J is TRBJ2-1 and V is TRBV28; D is unresolved. Germline V gene data show CDR1 as MDHEN and CDR2 as SYDVKM. Trimming took off 2 bases at V and 7 bases at J, with 9 bases between the two ends. The CDR3 length is 13 residues. The CDR3 sequence: CASSLTVRNEQFF. In DNA, the CDR3 is TGTGCCAGCAGTTTAACGGTTAGGAATGAGCAGTTCTTC. The full variable domain, with the rest looked up from reference TRBV28 and TRBJ2-1, is DVKVTQSSRYLVKRTGEKVFLECVQDMDHENMFWYRQDPGLGLRLIYFSYDVKMKEKGDIPEGYSVSREKKERFSLILESASTNQTSMYLCASSLTVRNEQFFGPGTRLTVL.

The CDR3: CASSKGDGHTGELFF. The CDR3 DNA reads as TGCGCCAGCAGCAAGGGGGACGGTCACACCGGGGAGCTGTTTTTT. V and J are TRBV10-1 and TRBJ2-2, with TRBD1 as a possible D gene (6 bases). Germline loops: CDR1 WNHNN, CDR2 SYGVQD (reference sequence). This CDR3 has 15 residues. V dropped 6 bases and J dropped 3 bases, with 14 bases sitting between them.

This clone was found a few times. The rearrangement links TRBV5-1 to TRBJ2-7; D gene unclear. Germline CDR1 and CDR2: SGHRS and YFSETQ. The V end was cut by 3 bases, the J end by 6 bases, with 19 bases between. This CDR3 region has 15 residues. CDR3 coding DNA: TGCGCCAGCAGCTGGAGCCTCCAAGCTGGGTTCGAGCAGTACTTC. Its translation is CASSWSLQAGFEQYF.

The chain couples TRBV28 to TRBJ2-7; the match to TRBD1 covers 7 bases. J lost 0 bases, V lost 3 bases, and 5 bases had no gene match. This CDR3 spans 15 amino acids. The germline CDR1 and CDR2 sequences are MDHEN and SYDVKM. This CDR3 reads CASSFPGGFSYEQYF. In DNA, the CDR3 is TGTGCCAGCAGTTTCCCAGGGGGTTTCTCCTACGAGCAGTACTTC.

The gene calls are TRBV5-4 and TRBJ1-4; unclear D gene. The V gene lost 2 bases and the J gene lost 7 bases, with 6 bases spanning the gap. The CDR3 contains 12 residues. CDR1 is SGHNT and CDR2 is YYREEE in the germline V gene (reference sequence). The CDR3 loop is CASSFGGEKLFF. The CDR3 DNA is TGTGCCAGCAGCTTCGGTGGTGAAAAACTGTTTTTT. The entire variable domain, with the rest obtained from reference TRBV5-4 and TRBJ1-4, is as follows: ETGVTQSPTHLIKTRGQQVTLRCSSQSGHNTVSWYQQALGQGPQFIFQYYREEENGRGNFPPRFSGLQFPNYSSELNVNALELDDSALYLCASSFGGEKLFFGSGTQLSVL.